This T cell receptor beta chain is from a study of T cell responses to AZD1222 COVID-19 vaccine. CDR3 length: 15 amino acids. Germline loops: CDR1 SGHAT, CDR2 FQDESV (reference sequence). V shed 2 bases, J shed 3 bases, and the junction held 3 bases outside the gene matches. TCRdb keeps only in-frame clones here, not all; method: immunoSEQ multiplex PCR. The sample records approximately 120,000 clones, around 87% being singletons. To note about this clone: Its matching antigen is unknown.

Study-level points and caveats: Clonal diversity was possibly underestimated, and white British individuals and females predominated among donors. Baseline testing showed seropositivity in only a handful of AZD1222 recipients.

Sequencing used peripheral blood, obtained on day 0 of AZD1222 vaccination. The clonotype originates from an adult in good health. J is TRBJ2-2 and V is TRBV11-1; TRBD1 agrees at 7 bases. The CDR3 coding sequence is TGTGCCAGCAGCTTACAGGGGGTTTACACCGGGGAGCTGTTTTTT. Its protein product is CASSLQGVYTGELFF.